These 29 T cell receptor beta chains were all obtained from the same sample, sequenced in a study of shared clonotypes between healthy human individuals. The table came from immunoSEQ multiplex PCR; TCRdb's copy has only in-frame clones and leaves some out. The data hold fewer than 2.5 million clones, with 93% observed a single time. The source material was naive CD4+ T cells from PBMCs. Stated subset: CD45RA+ positively selected. These TCRs come from a man aged 18 to 35 in good health. Some clones in this sample may be carry-over from other donors' samples.

This chain joins TRBV7-7 and TRBJ2-3, with TRBD2 identical over 9 bases. V dropped 6 bases and J dropped 9; count of bases not matched to a gene: 13. The CDR3 totals 15 residues. CDR1 and CDR2 (germline): SSHAT, FNYEAQ (reference sequence). CDR3 sequence: CASSPIGVAGETQYF. CDR3 DNA sequence: TGTGCCAGCAGTCCCATTGGGGTAGCGGGAGAAACGCAGTATTTT.

The rearrangement links TRBV7-3 to TRBJ2-7, with TRBD2 matching 8 bases. The CDR3 covers 15 residues. J gave up 2 bases and V 2 bases, and 5 bases lay outside the gene matches. Germline CDR1 and CDR2: SGHTA and FQGTGA. The CDR3 protein is CASSLFGRGTYEQYF. Here the CDR3 DNA reads TGTGCCAGCAGCTTATTCGGGAGGGGGACCTACGAGCAGTACTTC.

CDR3 sequence: CASSVDTGKEKLFF. The CDR3, as DNA: TGTGCCAGCAGCGTTGACACGGGAAAGGAAAAACTGTTTTTT. The rearrangement links TRBV9 to TRBJ1-4; D is unclear. V dropped 2 bases and J dropped 8 bases, with 13 bases sitting between them. Germline loops: CDR1 SGDLS, CDR2 YYNGEE. This CDR3 has 14 residues.

With regard to this clone: The same CDR3 is also encoded by other DNA sequences in this sample. The chain is built from TRBV5-1 and TRBJ2-7; 7 bases agree with TRBD1. This CDR3 contains 14 residues. Germline V lookup: CDR1 SGHRS, CDR2 YFSETQ. With V trimmed by 0 bases and J by 5 bases, 5 bases remained unmatched. CDR3 region: CASSLGQGPNEQYF. CDR3 bases: TGCGCCAGCAGCTTGGGACAGGGTCCCAACGAGCAGTACTTC.

The chain joins TRBV5-1 to TRBJ2-7, with a tentative D call TRBD1 (6 bases). The CDR3 sequence is 14 residues long. Germline V gives CDR1 SGHRS, CDR2 YFSETQ. V lost 1 base, J lost 4 bases, and 12 bases lay in between. The CDR3 sequence: CASSLLGALYEQYF. In DNA, the CDR3 is TGCGCCAGCAGCTTGTTGGGGGCATTATACGAGCAGTACTTC.

The chain links TRBV11-2 to TRBJ2-7; D is undetermined. This CDR3 contains 12 residues. Germline CDR1 SGHAT, CDR2 FQNNGV. The ends were cut back, 4 bases at V and 3 bases at J, with 7 bases in the middle. CDR3 amino acids: CASSSDGYEQYF. DNA of the CDR3: TGTGCCAGCAGCTCGGACGGCTACGAGCAGTACTTC. The variable domain in full, with the rest retrieved from reference TRBV11-2 and TRBJ2-7, is EAGVAQSPRYKIIEKRQSVAFWCNPISGHATLYWYQQILGQGPKLLIQFQNNGVVDDSQLPKDRFSAERLKGVDSTLKIQPAKLEDSAVYLCASSSDGYEQYFGPGTRLTVT.

This clone appeared a few times. The chain employs TRBV10-2 and TRBJ1-1; D gene ambiguous. Between the trimmed V and J ends, which lost 2 bases and 0 bases, there was a span of 7 bases. The CDR3 runs to 14 residues. The germline CDR1 and CDR2 sequences are WSHSY and SAAADI. The CDR3 DNA is TGCGCCAGCAGTGAGGCATTGCTGAACACTGAAGCTTTCTTT. Residues: CASSEALLNTEAFF.

This chain connects TRBV7-2 to TRBJ1-2, with a possible D match to TRBD1 (6 bases). CDR3 length: 15 amino acids. Trimming stripped 1 base from V and 4 bases from J, with 13 bases between. Germline V gene sequence: CDR1 SGHTA, CDR2 FQGNSA. Written as DNA, the CDR3 is TGTGCCAGCAGCTTAGTACCAGGGGCCACCTATGGCTACACCTTC. Encoded protein: CASSLVPGATYGYTF.

The chain links TRBV7-6 to TRBJ2-1; 10 nucleotides match TRBD2. Unmatched junction bases numbered 8, after V lost 1 base and J lost 8 bases. The CDR3 spans 16 residues. The germline V gene encodes CDR1 SGHVS and CDR2 FNYEAQ. CDR3 region: CASSLDPSGSRDEQFF. CDR3 coding DNA: TGTGCCAGCAGCTTAGATCCTAGCGGGAGTCGCGATGAGCAGTTCTTC.

Concerning this clone itself: A junction boundary mismatches the germline segment, possibly from a read error. Additional DNA sequences in this sample encode the identical CDR3. This chain joins TRBV30 and TRBJ2-1; no firm D call. CDR3 length equals 15 residues. Germline CDR1 reads GTSNPN; CDR2 reads SVGIG (reference sequence). CDR3 region: CAWSVPGRSYNEQFF. The CDR3 nucleotides read TGCGCCTGGAGTGTACCTGGGCGCTCCTACAATGAGCAGTTCTTC.

A single count supports this clone. The chain is built from TRBV28 and TRBJ1-2; tentatively, D is TRBD1 (6 bases). V lost 3 bases and J 7 bases, leaving 18 bases between the germline ends. CDR1 and CDR2 from the germline V gene are MDHEN and SYDVKM. The CDR3 extends over 15 amino acids. CDR3 DNA: TGTGCCAGCAGTTTGGACGGGGGGCGGCCGGGTGGCTACACCTTC. Translated, it gives CASSLDGGRPGGYTF.

The gene calls are TRBV28 and TRBJ2-3, with no clear D. The CDR3 covers 15 residues. V was pared by 5 bases and J by 6 bases, with 18 bases between. The V gene's germline CDR1 is MDHEN and CDR2 SYDVKM. The CDR3 sequence: CASSPYRRGLDTQYF. Here the CDR3 DNA reads TGTGCCAGCAGTCCCTACCGACGTGGGCTTGATACGCAGTATTTT.

This clone was counted once. The chain couples TRBV5-5 to TRBJ1-5; possible D gene TRBD1, 5 bases. Germline V gives CDR1 SGHKS, CDR2 YYEKEE (reference sequence). This CDR3 region has 13 residues. The V end lost 1 base, the J end lost 9 bases, and 11 bases lay between the germline ends. CDR3 bases: TGTGCCAGCAGCTTGACAGGATTAGGGCCCCAGCATTTT. Residues: CASSLTGLGPQHF.

V is TRBV6-1 and J is TRBJ2-7, with D perhaps given as TRBD1 or TRBD2 (5 bases each). Trimming stripped 5 bases from V and 3 bases from J, with 17 bases between. The CDR3 contains 15 residues. The germline gives CDR1 MNHNS, CDR2 SASEGT. Written as DNA, the CDR3 is TGTGCCAGCAGTCCCCGTTGGGACCCGATCTACGAGCAGTACTTC. Translated: CASSPRWDPIYEQYF.

The chain recombines TRBV7-3 with TRBJ1-3; D might be TRBD1 (5 bases). CDR3 length: 16 amino acids. Germline assignment: CDR1 SGHTA and CDR2 FQGTGA. The V gene lost 4 bases and the J gene lost 0 bases, with 13 bases spanning the gap. CDR3 amino acids: CASSSSGPDSGNTIYF. The CDR3 DNA reads TGTGCCAGCAGCTCCTCGGGACCGGACTCTGGAAACACCATATATTTT.

This clone was recorded only once. The V and J genes are TRBV28 and TRBJ1-2; 9 bases fit TRBD1. CDR1 is MDHEN and CDR2 is SYDVKM in the germline V gene. This CDR3 comprises 15 residues. With 5 bases clipped from V and 4 bases from J, the junction kept 8 bases outside the gene matches. The chain's CDR3 is CASSVPGQGLYGYTF. CDR3 in DNA: TGTGCCAGCAGTGTACCGGGACAGGGACTCTATGGCTACACCTTC.

The chain combines TRBV5-8 with TRBJ2-7; 13 nucleotides align to TRBD2. Germline-derived CDR1 and CDR2 are SGHTS and YDEGEE. This CDR3 contains 15 residues. With V trimmed by 4 bases and J by 1 base, 2 bases remained unmatched. For the CDR3, the DNA is TGTGCCAGCAGCCCGGGACTAGCGGGATCCTACGAGCAGTACTTC. It yields the protein CASSPGLAGSYEQYF.

This chain links TRBV11-2 with TRBJ2-1, with D possibly TRBD2 on 6 matching bases. This CDR3 is built from 16 residues. The V gene lost 1 base and the J gene lost 7 bases, with 17 bases spanning the gap. CDR1 is SGHAT, CDR2 FQNNGV, per germline. CDR3 protein: CASSLGLRDGWNEQFF. CDR3 sequence (DNA): TGTGCCAGCAGCTTAGGTTTGCGGGATGGGTGGAATGAGCAGTTCTTC.

The chain carries TRBV7-2 and TRBJ1-5; a weak D match, TRBD1 (6 bases). V was pared by 4 bases and J by 0 bases, with 10 bases between. Germline V gives CDR1 SGHTA, CDR2 FQGNSA. The CDR3 is 15 residues long. CDR3 in amino acids: CASSSQGNSNQPQHF. The CDR3 bases are TGTGCCAGCAGCTCACAGGGCAATAGCAATCAGCCCCAGCATTTT.

The CDR3 reads CARSAGGQSAFF. The CDR3 DNA is TGTGCCAGAAGCGCGGGGGGGCAGTCAGCTTTCTTT. The chain is built from TRBV5-3 and TRBJ1-1; perhaps TRBD1 as D (6 bases). TRBV5-3 is an open reading frame whose function is uncertain. V was shortened by 4 bases and J by 10 bases, with 14 bases between the two germline ends. The CDR3 is made up of 12 amino acids.

V usage is TRBV15 and J usage is TRBJ2-2; D is perhaps TRBD1 (6 bases). Per germline, CDR1 LNHNV and CDR2 YYDKDF (reference sequence). This CDR3 contains 14 residues. Trimming left V 4 bases short and J 5 bases short, with 11 bases between. Here the CDR3 reads CATSIKGVTGELFF. The CDR3 coding sequence is TGTGCCACCAGCATAAAGGGGGTGACCGGGGAGCTGTTTTTT. Together with reference TRBV15 and TRBJ2-2, the CDR3 gives the full variable domain: DAMVIQNPRYQVTQFGKPVTLSCSQTLNHNVMYWYQQKSSQAPKLLFHYYDKDFNNEADTPDNFQSRRPNTSFCFLDIRSPGLGDTAMYLCATSIKGVTGELFFGEGSRLTVL.

The CDR3 DNA follows: TGTGCCAGCAGCCACGACCGTTGGGGGGGACAGGGAATTGACATTCAGTACTTC. Protein: CASSHDRWGGQGIDIQYF. The chain recombines TRBV7-9 with TRBJ2-4, with 9 bases that match TRBD1. This CDR3 comprises 18 residues. J was trimmed by 8 bases and V by 5 bases; bases with no gene match: 19. Germline values: CDR1 SEHNR, CDR2 FQNEAQ (reference sequence). The full variable domain, completed using reference TRBV7-9 and TRBJ2-4, is DTGVSQNPRHKITKRGQNVTFRCDPISEHNRLYWYRQTLGQGPEFLTYFQNEAQLEKSRLLSDRFSAERPKGSFSTLEIQRTEQGDSAMYLCASSHDRWGGQGIDIQYFGAGTRLSVL.

The chain carries TRBV10-3 and TRBJ2-5; D gene uncertain. The V and J ends lost 3 bases and 4 bases respectively, with 15 bases between them. Germline CDR1 and CDR2: ENHRY and SYGVKD. The CDR3 covers 15 residues. This CDR3 reads CAISDSSQDIETQYF. The CDR3 region has the DNA TGTGCCATCAGTGATTCTAGTCAGGATATAGAGACCCAGTACTTC.

The gene calls are TRBV4-2 and TRBJ2-1; 11 bases match TRBD2. The V gene end was trimmed by 1 base and the J gene end by 7 bases; junction bases not matched to a gene: 9. The CDR3 spans 17 residues. Germline V gives CDR1 LGHNA, CDR2 YNFKEQ. For the CDR3, the DNA is TGTGCCAGCAGCCAAGGCCTTAGCGGGAGGGCTCGGAATGAGCAGTTCTTC. Translating it yields CASSQGLSGRARNEQFF.

The chain joins TRBV29-1 to TRBJ1-1, with 10 bases aligning to TRBD1. Germline loops: CDR1 SQVTM, CDR2 ANQGSEA. The CDR3 is 16 amino acids. J gave up 6 bases and V 6 bases, and 16 bases lay outside the gene matches. The DNA of the CDR3 is TGCAGCGTCGGAAAAACGACAGGGGGCGGGGTCCCTGAAGCTTTCTTT. This codes for CSVGKTTGGGVPEAFF.

This sequence joins TRBV29-1 and TRBJ2-1; D is possibly TRBD1 (5 bases). This CDR3 is built from 11 residues. Germline values: CDR1 SQVTM, CDR2 ANQGSEA. V gave up 5 bases and J gave up 8 bases, with 10 bases separating them. For the CDR3, the DNA is TGCAGCGTTAGGGGTATAGATGAGCAGTTCTTC. It translates to CSVRGIDEQFF.

This chain uses TRBV28 with TRBJ2-1; 10 bases map to TRBD2. Germline V CDR1 and CDR2: MDHEN, SYDVKM. This CDR3 comprises 15 residues. The V segment lost 6 bases and the J segment 2 bases; nucleotides outside the gene matches: 4. The CDR3 sequence is CASRGAGGAYNEQFF. CDR3 in DNA: TGTGCCAGCAGGGGAGCGGGAGGGGCCTACAATGAGCAGTTCTTC.

Notes on this clone: Different DNA sequences within this sample yield the same CDR3. The chain recombines TRBV28 with TRBJ1-1; a possible D gene is TRBD1 (5 bases). The CDR3 sequence is 12 residues long. Germline V gives CDR1 MDHEN, CDR2 SYDVKM. Trimming left V 5 bases short and J 7 bases short, with 11 bases between. This CDR3 reads CASSLSGGEAFF. CDR3 DNA sequence: TGTGCCAGCAGTCTTAGCGGGGGTGAAGCTTTCTTT.

J is TRBJ2-7 and V is TRBV5-4; D is ambiguous. Trimming pared 2 bases from V and 0 bases from J, leaving 3 bases between. Germline assignment: CDR1 SGHNT and CDR2 YYREEE (reference sequence). The CDR3 is 12 amino acids. CDR3 in amino acids: CASSFDSYEQYF. The DNA of the CDR3 is TGTGCCAGCAGCTTTGACTCCTACGAGCAGTACTTC. The full variable domain, with the rest looked up from reference TRBV5-4 and TRBJ2-7, is ETGVTQSPTHLIKTRGQQVTLRCSSQSGHNTVSWYQQALGQGPQFIFQYYREEENGRGNFPPRFSGLQFPNYSSELNVNALELDDSALYLCASSFDSYEQYFGPGTRLTVT.